This record covers a single T cell receptor (beta chain). As yet, its antigen is unknown. This sample is part of a study of a mutant IDH1 vaccine in newly diagnosed glioma. Study information: Week 35 brought visit V12, which was followed by visit V13 at week 47.

Time point in this sample: week 35, safety follow-up. One vaccine dose held 300 ug of mutant IDH1 20-mer peptide and came with topical imiquimod. At weeks 1, 3, 5, 7, 11, 15, 19 and 23, patients received a vaccination, eight in all. The table came from immunoSEQ multiplex PCR; TCRdb's copy has only in-frame clones and leaves some out. The sample includes about 27,000 clones, roughly 76% of them seen just once. Germline V gene lookup returns CDR1 SNHLY and CDR2 FYNNEI. The CDR3 covers 11 residues. Trimming took 5 bases from V and 4 from J, leaving 6 bases between them. General observations from the study: Seemingly, top peripheral T cell clonotype changes bore no relation to pseudoprogression.

The source of this sequence is a man aged 45-60 years with glioma. Here the sequenced sample was PBMCs, taken from a glioma patient whose treatment included an IDH1 peptide vaccine. The V call is TRBV2, the J call TRBJ2-7, with D unclear. The CDR3 sequence: CASSPEYEQYF. The DNA of the CDR3 is TGTGCCAGCAGTCCCGAATACGAGCAGTACTTC.